These T cell receptor beta chains were read from a single sample in a study of blood T cell repertoires in COVID-19. The protocol was immunoSEQ multiplex PCR, while the TCRdb copy is restricted to in-frame clones and leaves out a portion. The repertoire holds about 480,000 clones, with roughly 88% as singletons. Material for sequencing was peripheral blood. These TCRs come from a woman in her fifties or sixties with COVID-19, enrolled during active disease. The CDR3 runs from the conserved cysteine through the conserved F or W. The order of the fields is V gene, J gene, CDR3 protein.

V: TRBV7-9
J: TRBJ1-2
CDR3: CASSSPGVANLYTF

V: TRBV9
J: TRBJ1-3
CDR3: CASSVDGQGGNTIYF

V: TRBV7-8
J: TRBJ2-7
CDR3: CASSLGQGQTYEQYF

V: TRBV30
J: TRBJ1-2
CDR3: CAWKVGAYYGYTF

V: TRBV5-1
J: TRBJ2-1
CDR3: CASSSSSGGSDEQFF

V: TRBV28
J: TRBJ2-7
CDR3: CASSLQLSYEQYF

V: TRBV5-1
J: TRBJ2-7
CDR3: CASSQTGSYEQYF

V: TRBV11-2
J: TRBJ2-3
CDR3: CASSLGNRGGPDTQYF

V: TRBV11-1
J: TRBJ1-1
CDR3: CASSLGRSEAFF

V: TRBV10-2
J: TRBJ1-1
CDR3: CASRRDRQNTEAFF

V: TRBV11-2
J: TRBJ2-7
CDR3: CASSRLLGGDYEQYF

V: TRBV18
J: TRBJ1-2
CDR3: CASSPVTQGGGYTF

V: TRBV6-5
J: TRBJ2-7
CDR3: CASSYNRSPYEQYF

V: TRBV30
J: TRBJ2-7
CDR3: CAWSSSGGPYEQYF

V: TRBV7-9
J: TRBJ1-3
CDR3: CASSPRYFGNTIYF

V: TRBV5-4
J: TRBJ1-4
CDR3: CASSLGGRSREEKLFF

V: TRBV30
J: TRBJ1-5
CDR3: CAWSTGLGNQPQHF

V: TRBV2
J: TRBJ1-5
CDR3: CASSPSGVSGQPQHF